This T cell receptor (beta chain) was observed in a study of blood T cell repertoires in COVID-19. Study information: The United States, Italy and Spain provided the acute and convalescent COVID-19 samples. The cDNA or gDNA used as material had been derived from T cells, B-cell-depleted T cells, or PBMCs.

TCRdb's copy holds only in-frame clones and misses some; the assay was immunoSEQ multiplex PCR. The data hold about 210,000 clones, with about 86% observed a single time. Those enrolled, adults aged roughly 18 to 95 years, came from under 25 US areas. Clinical histories supplied by participants themselves formed the basis of cohort assignment. Germline trimming cut 0 bases from V and 5 bases from J; bases unmatched to any gene: 3. Looked up from germline, CDR1 is MNHEY and CDR2 is SVGEGT. The length of the CDR3 is 14 residues. The J gene is TRBJ1-1, the V gene TRBV6-2 or TRBV6-3, with 7 bases matching TRBD1. The material sequenced was PBMCs or T cells enriched from blood (not recorded which). This TCR derives from a woman between 45 and 65 years old with acute COVID-19. The CDR3 DNA reads as TGTGCCAGCAGTTACTCGACAGGGAGGACTGAAGCTTTCTTT. Translation: CASSYSTGRTEAFF.